The next 21 T cell receptor beta chains were all read from a single sample in a study of shared clonotypes between healthy human individuals. Some clones are missing from TCRdb's copy, which holds only in-frame ones; the method was immunoSEQ multiplex PCR. The sample lists about 460,000 clones; 77% were seen once. The sequencing input was PBMCs. These receptors were obtained from a woman in her thirties or forties in good health. Some clones in this sample may be carry-over from other donors' samples.

This clone has a handful of counts. The chain recombines TRBV5-6 with TRBJ1-1; 7 bases are a match to TRBD1. V lost 4 bases to trimming and J lost 2 bases; unmatched junction nucleotides: 11. In germline, CDR1 is SGHDT, CDR2 YYEEEE. The CDR3 runs to 16 residues. The CDR3 DNA sequence: TGTGCCAGCAGCCGGACCCTACAGGGGATTAACACTGAAGCTTTCTTT. Translating it yields CASSRTLQGINTEAFF.

The chain is built from TRBV9 and TRBJ2-1, with TRBD2 matching over 9 bases. The ends lost 4 bases at V and 3 bases at J; junction bases unmatched: 5. The CDR3 runs to 15 residues. Germline-derived CDR1 and CDR2 are SGDLS and YYNGEE. CDR3 sequence: CASSISGSGYNEQFF. The CDR3, as DNA: TGTGCCAGCAGCATTAGCGGGAGTGGCTACAATGAGCAGTTCTTC.

The genes are TRBV28 and TRBJ1-2, with TRBD1 as a possible D gene (6 bases). The CDR3 runs 13 residues. The ends were cut back, 5 bases at V and 8 bases at J, with 15 bases in the middle. CDR1 and CDR2 from the germline V gene are MDHEN and SYDVKM. The CDR3 DNA reads TGTGCCAGCAGTCCAGACAGGCCGGGAGGCTACACCTTC. This gives the protein CASSPDRPGGYTF.

The rearrangement uses TRBV28 and TRBJ2-7, with a possible D match to TRBD2 (7 bases). The CDR3 runs to 17 residues. Germline loops: CDR1 MDHEN, CDR2 SYDVKM. V lost 5 bases and J 5 bases, leaving 25 bases between the germline ends. This CDR3 reads CASSLRAGGTFANEQYF. CDR3 DNA sequence: TGTGCCAGCAGTCTGAGGGCCGGGGGGACATTCGCCAACGAGCAGTACTTC.

This clone occurred a few times. The V and J genes are TRBV30 and TRBJ1-1; D unclear. CDR1 is GTSNPN, CDR2 SVGIG, per germline (reference sequence). This CDR3 contains 12 residues. V was cut by 5 bases and J by 4 bases, with 11 bases left in between. The CDR3 bases are TGTGCCTGGTGGAGGCCTTCCACTGAAGCTTTCTTT. Its translation is CAWWRPSTEAFF. Combining the CDR3 with reference TRBV30 and TRBJ1-1 gives the whole variable domain SQTIHQWPATLVQPVGSPLSLECTVEGTSNPNLYWYRQAAGRGLQLLFYSVGIGQISSEVPQNLSASRPQDRQFILSSKKLLLSDSGFYLCAWWRPSTEAFFGQGTRLTVV.

This clone was observed once. This chain links TRBV4-3 with TRBJ1-1; 8 bases are shared with TRBD1. Germline lookup yields CDR1 LGHNA and CDR2 YSLEER. J gave up 2 bases and V 2 bases, and 7 bases lay outside the gene matches. This CDR3 contains 16 residues. In DNA, the CDR3 is TGCGCCAGCAGCCAACTAATGACAGGGGATAACACTGAAGCTTTCTTT. Translated, it gives CASSQLMTGDNTEAFF.

The V and J genes are TRBV18 and TRBJ2-7; D is unresolved. The ends were cut back, 0 bases at V and 1 base at J, with 7 bases in the middle. The CDR3 covers 14 residues. Looked up from germline, CDR1 is KGHSH and CDR2 is LQKENI. The CDR3 DNA follows: TGTGCCAGCTCACCACCTTTAAAGTCCTACGAGCAGTACTTC. This translates into CASSPPLKSYEQYF.

The V and J genes are TRBV4-3 and TRBJ2-1; D remains ambiguous. From germline, CDR1 is LGHNA and CDR2 YSLEER. The ends were cut back, 0 bases at V and 8 bases at J, with 5 bases in the middle. The CDR3 contains 12 residues. CDR3 nucleotide sequence: TGCGCCAGCAGCCAAGATCGTCATGAGCAGTTCTTC. It yields the protein CASSQDRHEQFF.

This chain uses TRBV28 with TRBJ2-3; 11 positions agree with TRBD2. Germline lookup yields CDR1 MDHEN and CDR2 SYDVKM. After removal of 3 bases from V and 8 bases from J, the junction contained 7 bases not matched to a gene. The CDR3 covers 15 residues. DNA for the CDR3: TGTGCCAGCAGTTTCAATAGCGGGAGGGGGGGTACGCAGTATTTT. This encodes CASSFNSGRGGTQYF.

The rearrangement uses TRBV5-6 and TRBJ2-7; TRBD1 or TRBD2 may be the D gene (6 bases each). The length of the CDR3 is 15 residues. Trimming removed 0 bases at V and 1 base at J, with 11 bases between. The V gene's germline CDR1 is SGHDT and CDR2 YYEEEE. The CDR3 DNA follows: TGTGCCAGCAGCTTGGGAGGGGGACTTTCCTACGAGCAGTACTTC. Amino acids: CASSLGGGLSYEQYF.

This clone was detected only once. This chain uses TRBV7-9 with TRBJ2-2; possibly TRBD2 for D (5 bases). This CDR3 has 17 amino acids. Germline V gives CDR1 SEHNR, CDR2 FQNEAQ (reference sequence). V gave up 3 bases and J gave up 5 bases, with 19 bases separating them. As DNA, the CDR3 is TGTGCCAGCAGCTTTGCTAGCTCCTACCGGGGTACCGGGGAGCTGTTTTTT. As protein: CASSFASSYRGTGELFF.

The chain employs TRBV4-2 and TRBJ2-3, with TRBD2 matching 13 bases. Germline V gene data show CDR1 as LGHNA and CDR2 as YNFKEQ. The ends lost 5 bases at V and 2 bases at J; junction bases unmatched: 7. This CDR3 spans 17 amino acids. CDR3 region: CASSSTGTSGITDTQYF. The CDR3 nucleotides are TGTGCCAGCAGCTCTACCGGGACTAGCGGGATCACAGATACGCAGTATTTT.

The rearrangement uses TRBV30 and TRBJ2-1; 12 positions match TRBD2. Germline V lookup: CDR1 GTSNPN, CDR2 SVGIG (reference sequence). J gave up 7 bases and V 2 bases, and 6 bases lay outside the gene matches. This CDR3 has 15 amino acids. The CDR3 reads CAWSKGLAGVNEQFF. CDR3 coding DNA: TGTGCCTGGAGTAAGGGACTAGCGGGTGTAAATGAGCAGTTCTTC.

The rearrangement uses TRBV14 and TRBJ2-7; 13 bases agree with TRBD2. Trimming at V came to 5 bases and at J to 6 bases, leaving 7 bases not matched to a gene. This CDR3 has 15 amino acids. Germline values: CDR1 SGHDN, CDR2 FVKESK. The chain's CDR3 is CASSGSGTSGIEQYF. CDR3 coding DNA: TGTGCCAGCAGCGGATCCGGGACTAGCGGGATCGAGCAGTACTTC.

For this clone: A single base is all that separates this from a far larger clone, so a read error is likely. This sample also contains other DNA sequences that code for the same CDR3. The J gene is TRBJ1-1, the V gene TRBV30, with D possibly TRBD1 on 5 matching bases. Germline V lookup: CDR1 GTSNPN, CDR2 SVGIG (reference sequence). The CDR3 spans 13 residues. The CDR3 coding sequence is TGTGCCTGGAGTCCCCGGGGGAGCACTGAGGCTTTCTTT. This encodes CAWSPRGSTEAFF.

The chain couples TRBV30 to TRBJ2-7; D unclear. Germline V lookup: CDR1 GTSNPN, CDR2 SVGIG (reference sequence). CDR3 length: 13 residues. Trimming stripped 5 bases from V and 2 bases from J, with 13 bases between. DNA of the CDR3: TGTGCCTGGGCTCCCGGCGGCACCTACGAGCAGTACTTC. Protein product: CAWAPGGTYEQYF.

The chain employs TRBV5-1 and TRBJ2-1; 8 positions agree with TRBD1. The CDR3 covers 15 residues. J was trimmed by 5 bases and V by 2 bases; bases with no gene match: 6. The V gene's germline CDR1 is SGHRS and CDR2 YFSETQ. The CDR3 protein is CASSLGQGRNNEQFF. The CDR3 nucleotides read TGCGCCAGCAGCTTAGGACAGGGCCGCAACAATGAGCAGTTCTTC.

The chain is built from TRBV30 and TRBJ1-4; D might be TRBD1 (6 bases). This CDR3 is 16 amino acids long. Trimming left V 3 bases short and J 0 bases short, with 14 bases between. Germline CDR1 and CDR2: GTSNPN and SVGIG (reference sequence). CDR3 sequence reads: CAWSLSRTATNEKLFF. CDR3 nucleotides: TGTGCCTGGAGCCTGTCTCGGACAGCAACTAATGAAAAACTGTTTTTT. The variable domain in full, completed from reference TRBV30 and TRBJ1-4, reads SQTIHQWPATLVQPVGSPLSLECTVEGTSNPNLYWYRQAAGRGLQLLFYSVGIGQISSEVPQNLSASRPQDRQFILSSKKLLLSDSGFYLCAWSLSRTATNEKLFFGSGTQLSVL.

To note about this clone: It is likely a read error: a sequence one base away is far more abundant. This chain joins TRBV4-3 and TRBJ2-6; D gene uncertain. The CDR3 has 16 amino acids. Trimming shortened V by 0 bases and J by 1 base, and 7 bases separated the two germline ends. CDR1 is LGHNA, CDR2 YSLEER, per germline. CDR3 protein: CASSQEMRSGANVLTF. CDR3 nucleotide sequence: TGCGCCAGCAGCCAAGAAATGAGGTCTGGGGCCAACGTCCTGACTTTC.

DNA of the CDR3: TGCGCCAGCAGTGAGGAGGACCCCAGGGACGCCTACGAGCAGTACTTC. Translation gives CASSEEDPRDAYEQYF. The chain joins TRBV10-2 to TRBJ2-7; perhaps D is TRBD1 or TRBD2 (5 bases each). CDR1 and CDR2 from the germline V gene are WSHSY and SAAADI. This CDR3 is built from 16 residues. V dropped 2 bases and J dropped 2 bases, with 16 bases sitting between them.

The chain employs TRBV5-1 and TRBJ1-1; no definite D call. V was shortened by 4 bases and J by 1 base, with 8 bases between the two germline ends. CDR3 length: 13 amino acids. Germline-derived CDR1 and CDR2 are SGHRS and YFSETQ. This chain's CDR3 is CASSVGKNTEAFF. The CDR3 bases are TGCGCCAGCAGCGTTGGGAAGAACACTGAAGCTTTCTTT.